Given below is one T cell receptor beta chain in context. Its specificity is unknown. The data were taken from a study of blood T cells in healthy people across ages. There were healthy Caucasian individuals from Russia, aged roughly 6 to 100, serving as donors. The CDR3 is made up of 13 amino acids. The germline V and J ends were trimmed by 7 bases and 7 bases, with 16 bases remaining between them. General study results and limits: Conclusively comparing naive with antigen-experienced cells was impossible with unsorted PBMCs.

With a J-beta primer mix and a sample-barcoded 5' primer, a second PCR ran about 7 to 12 cycles. TCRdb independently ran MiXCR on the 5' RACE reads; one entry per CDR3 protein. The sample lists 800,000 or so distinct CDR3 sequences, about half occurring once. The V and J genes are TRBV12-3 or TRBV12-4 and TRBJ1-2; D possibly corresponds to TRBD1 (5 bases). Input material: blood. The clonotype originates from a man older than 75 in good health. The CDR3 spells CASTGTRSTGYTF. DNA of the CDR3: TGTGCCAGCACTGGGACCCGGTCAACTGGCTACACCTTC.